This T cell receptor (beta chain) appears in the sequencing data of a study of technical replicates of blood from several donors. V gave up 3 bases and J gave up 8 bases; unmatched junction bases: 6. The CDR3 has 15 residues. Germline CDR1 is SEHNR and CDR2 is FQNEAQ (reference sequence). Produced via immunoSEQ multiplex PCR; TCRdb's table is partial and in-frame only. This table has 100,000 or so clones, just over 95% appearing once. The chain combines TRBV7-9 with TRBJ1-4; 10 bases align to TRBD1. This sequence originates from a human donor in good health. The sequencing sample was made of T cells isolated from PBMCs. CDR3 coding DNA: TGTGCCAGCAGCTTGGGACAGGGGACATCGGAAAAACTGTTTTTT. This gives the protein CASSLGQGTSEKLFF.